This T cell receptor beta chain was found in a study of spatial heterogeneity in lung cancer. Study overall: There were 72 donors, all of them untreated patients with early-stage non-small cell lung cancer. When follow-up PBMC samples existed, they were sequenced (at a median of about 2 years after resection).

This CDR3 has 11 residues. V dropped 8 bases and J dropped 4 bases, with 7 bases sitting between them. Looked up from germline, CDR1 is KGHSH and CDR2 is LQKENI. TCRdb fed the 5' RACE reads into MiXCR, producing one record per CDR3 protein. The repertoire holds around 110,000 distinct CDR3 sequences, approximately 12% seen once, with around 16% in the top ten. Turning to this clonotype: Its antigen is unknown.

Study-level results: The study found ubiquitous expanded tumor TCRs in blood more at resection than follow-up.

Time point indicated: blood at routine non-recurrence follow-up after resection. Without sorting, whole RNA was sequenced from tumor, nontumor lung or frozen PBMC. The source was PBMCs, collected at follow-up. The rearrangement links TRBV18 to TRBJ2-3; D remains ambiguous. This clonotype originated in a male donor with early-stage non-small cell lung cancer. The CDR3 DNA reads TGTGCCAGCCCTTCTCCAGATACGCAGTATTTT. Encoded protein: CASPSPDTQYF.